This TCR beta chain was sequenced during a study of human T cells and chemical hapten exposure. As for the study in general: DPC at 2% was the sensitizing agent, placed on roughly 2 cm by roughly 2 cm of upper inner arm skin.

As concerns this clonotype: The antigen remains undetermined.

Findings of the study overall: Patch test score tracked positively with PT1 expanded TCR counts.

The CDR3 is 14 residues long. The germline gives CDR1 LNHDA, CDR2 SQIVND (reference sequence). Trimming stripped 5 bases from V and 2 bases from J, with 13 bases between. Time point noted: patch test 1, 2 weeks after DPC sensitization. Treatment here: therapeutic diphenylcyclopropenone sensitization with weekly scalp DPC. TCRdb re-analysed the RACE reads in MiXCR, keeping a single row per CDR3 protein. This table has some 380,000 distinct CDR3 sequences, more than 4.5% appearing once. The chain employs TRBV19 and TRBJ2-7; either TRBD1 or TRBD2 may fit D (5 bases each). The sequence derives from a woman aged 45-60 years with alopecia areata. Some clones in this sample may be carry-over from other donors' samples. Sample: whole blood, taken in connection with sensitization to the hapten diphenylcyclopropenone (DPC). For the CDR3, the DNA is TGTGCCAGTAGTGCCCGGGACCGTACCTACGAGCAGTACTTC. It yields the protein CASSARDRTYEQYF.